The T cell receptor beta chain described here comes from a study of blood T cell repertoires in COVID-19. Data came from immunoSEQ multiplex PCR; TCRdb stores just in-frame clones and leaves some out. The repertoire includes roughly 140,000 clones, under 90% of them detected once, and under 0.75% sits in the top ten. V lost 0 bases and J lost 5, with 11 bases in between. The germline CDR1 and CDR2 sequences are SGHRS and YFSETQ. This CDR3 is built from 15 residues. This clonotype was obtained from a man between 60 and 70 years old with acute or convalescent COVID-19. The sample was peripheral blood. This sequence joins TRBV5-1 and TRBJ2-2; weak D call: TRBD2 (6 bases). The CDR3 bases are TGCGCCAGCAGCTTGGAAGGGACTCGAACCGGGGAGCTGTTTTTT. Protein sequence: CASSLEGTRTGELFF.